This T cell receptor beta chain was documented in a study of blood T cells in healthy people across ages. Turning to the study itself: T cells yielded about one barcoded beta molecule per two cells through template switching.

A second PCR, run for about 6 to 11 cycles, used a sample-barcoded 5' primer plus a J-beta primer mix. TCRdb redid the calling of the 5' RACE reads with MiXCR, one entry per CDR3 protein. The sample has hundreds of thousands of distinct CDR3 sequences; 49% are singletons. The trim removed 5 bases at V and 4 bases at J, leaving 7 bases unmatched. The CDR3 is made up of 14 amino acids. Germline V CDR1 and CDR2: SGHTA, FQGNSA. The source is a woman aged 55-70 years in good health. The chain joins TRBV7-2 to TRBJ1-2; 7 bases are shared with TRBD1. The sequenced material came from blood. The DNA for the CDR3 is TGTGCCAGCAGCCTAAGGACAGGAGTCTATGGCTACACCTTC. Translated, it gives CASSLRTGVYGYTF.